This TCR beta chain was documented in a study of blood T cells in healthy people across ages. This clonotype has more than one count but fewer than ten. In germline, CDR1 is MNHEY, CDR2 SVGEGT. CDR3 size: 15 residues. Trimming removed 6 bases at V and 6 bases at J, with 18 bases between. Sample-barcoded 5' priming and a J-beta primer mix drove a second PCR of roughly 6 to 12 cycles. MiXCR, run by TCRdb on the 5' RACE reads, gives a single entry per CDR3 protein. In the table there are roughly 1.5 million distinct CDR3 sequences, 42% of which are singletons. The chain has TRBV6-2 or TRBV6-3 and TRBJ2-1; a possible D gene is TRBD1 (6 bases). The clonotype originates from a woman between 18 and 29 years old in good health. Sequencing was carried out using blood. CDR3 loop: CASRDGTNRFNEQFF. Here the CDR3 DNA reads TGTGCCAGCAGGGATGGGACAAATCGGTTCAATGAGCAGTTCTTC.